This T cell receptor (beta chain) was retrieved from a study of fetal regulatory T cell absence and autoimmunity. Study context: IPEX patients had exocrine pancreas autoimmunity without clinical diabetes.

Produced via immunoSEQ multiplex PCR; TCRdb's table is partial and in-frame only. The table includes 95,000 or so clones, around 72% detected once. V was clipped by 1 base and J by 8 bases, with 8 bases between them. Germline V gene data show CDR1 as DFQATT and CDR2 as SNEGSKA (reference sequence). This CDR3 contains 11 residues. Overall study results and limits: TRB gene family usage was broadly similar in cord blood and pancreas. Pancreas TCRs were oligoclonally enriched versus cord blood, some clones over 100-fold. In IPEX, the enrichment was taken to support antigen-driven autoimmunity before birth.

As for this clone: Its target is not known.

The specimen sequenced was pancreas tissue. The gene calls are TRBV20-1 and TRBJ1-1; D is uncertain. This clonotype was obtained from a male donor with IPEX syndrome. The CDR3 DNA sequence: TGCAGTGCTAGAGGACCGTTAGAAGCTTTCTTT. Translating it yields CSARGPLEAFF.